The 25 T cell receptor beta chains below all came from one sample that was sequenced in a study of shared clonotypes between healthy human individuals. Profiled with immunoSEQ multiplex PCR; TCRdb holds only in-frame clones, not every one. The table includes about 1.1 million clones, roughly 80% detected once. Sequencing used memory CD4+ T cells from PBMCs. Subset denoted: CD45RA-negative fraction. Receptors originate from a man between 18 and 35 years old in good health. Some clones in this sample may be carry-over from other donors' samples.

This clone has more than one count but fewer than ten. The chain couples TRBV18 to TRBJ2-5, with D possibly being TRBD2 (6 bases). Germline V CDR1 and CDR2: KGHSH, LQKENI. Trimming stripped 6 bases from V and 5 bases from J, with 13 bases between. The CDR3 loop spans 13 amino acids. The CDR3, as DNA: TGTGCCAGCTCCATGGGGGGTTATGAGACCCAGTACTTC. Translating gives CASSMGGYETQYF. The whole variable domain, remainder taken from reference TRBV18 and TRBJ2-5, is NAGVMQNPRHLVRRRGQEARLRCSPMKGHSHVYWYRQLPEEGLKFMVYLQKENIIDESGMPKERFSAEFPKEGPSILRIQQVVRGDSAAYFCASSMGGYETQYFGPGTRLLVL.

This chain uses TRBV7-9 with TRBJ2-1; 7 bases align to TRBD1. The CDR3 has 17 amino acids. J was trimmed by 4 bases and V by 3 bases; bases with no gene match: 12. Germline loops: CDR1 SEHNR, CDR2 FQNEAQ (reference sequence). The CDR3 sequence: CASSLGVGTASYNEQFF. The CDR3 DNA follows: TGTGCCAGCAGCTTGGGGGTCGGGACAGCCTCATACAATGAGCAGTTCTTC.

The V gene is TRBV28, the J gene TRBJ2-7, with 8 nucleotides matching TRBD1. In germline, CDR1 is MDHEN, CDR2 SYDVKM. CDR3 length: 14 amino acids. V shed 5 bases and J 4 bases; nucleotides not matched to a gene: 7. The CDR3 reads CASSQLDREYEQYF. The CDR3 DNA reads TGTGCCAGCAGTCAATTGGACAGGGAGTACGAGCAGTACTTC.

The chain employs TRBV7-9 and TRBJ2-3, with 8 bases matching TRBD2. Germline assignment: CDR1 SEHNR and CDR2 FQNEAQ (reference sequence). The CDR3 loop spans 17 amino acids. This CDR3 reads CAIRTRVEAGGTDTQYF. For the CDR3, the DNA is TGTGCGATCAGGACTAGAGTAGAGGCGGGGGGAACAGATACGCAGTATTTT.

The CDR3 spells CASSSGAHSEAFF. The CDR3 nucleotides are TGCGCCAGCAGTTCAGGGGCACACTCTGAAGCTTTCTTT. This rearrangement joins TRBV5-1 to TRBJ1-1; D possibly corresponds to TRBD1 (6 bases). CDR1 and CDR2 (germline): SGHRS, YFSETQ. The V end lost 5 bases, the J end lost 6 bases, and 14 bases lay between the germline ends. CDR3 length: 13 residues.

The CDR3 sequence is CASSLGPYTDTQYF. For the CDR3, the DNA is TGTGCCAGCAGCTTAGGCCCCTACACAGATACGCAGTATTTT. This chain connects TRBV11-1 to TRBJ2-3; no definite D call. V lost 1 base and J 2 bases, leaving 7 bases between the germline ends. In germline, CDR1 is SGHAT, CDR2 FQDESV (reference sequence). The length of the CDR3 is 14 residues. Looking up the rest from reference TRBV11-1 and TRBJ2-3 gives the full variable domain: EAEVAQSPRYKITEKSQAVAFWCDPISGHATLYWYRQILGQGPELLVQFQDESVVDDSQLPKDRFSAERLKGVDSTLKIQPAELGDSAMYLCASSLGPYTDTQYFGPGTRLTVL.

The V gene is TRBV2, the J gene TRBJ1-5; TRBD1 agrees at 9 bases. Unmatched junction bases numbered 7, after V lost 6 bases and J lost 4 bases. This CDR3 has 15 amino acids. Germline CDR1 SNHLY, CDR2 FYNNEI. The chain's CDR3 is CASRFGQGFNQPQHF. The DNA of the CDR3 is TGTGCCAGCAGATTCGGACAGGGGTTTAATCAGCCCCAGCATTTT.

V gene TRBV28 combines with J gene TRBJ1-3, with D maybe TRBD1 (5 bases). Trimming took 4 bases from V and 0 from J, leaving 16 bases between them. The CDR3 is made up of 17 amino acids. From germline, CDR1 is MDHEN and CDR2 SYDVKM. CDR3 DNA: TGTGCCAGCAGTTCCGAGGGATGGGGGAGCTCTGGAAACACCATATATTTT. The encoded protein is CASSSEGWGSSGNTIYF.

The chain couples TRBV27 to TRBJ2-1; possibly TRBD1 or TRBD2 for D (5 bases each). Trimming stripped 8 bases from V and 0 bases from J, with 14 bases between. Germline V gives CDR1 MNHEY, CDR2 SMNVEV (reference sequence). The CDR3 extends over 15 amino acids. CDR3 amino acids: CASSLGTHSYNEQFF. The CDR3 coding sequence is TGTGCCAGCTCCCTAGGGACCCACTCCTACAATGAGCAGTTCTTC.

This CDR3 reads CSARREGEQFF. The DNA of the CDR3 is TGCAGTGCTAGGCGGGAGGGTGAGCAGTTCTTC. This chain connects TRBV20-1 to TRBJ2-1; TRBD2 matches at 9 bases. V shed 3 bases, J shed 9 bases, and the junction held 0 bases outside the gene matches. Germline CDR1 and CDR2: DFQATT and SNEGSKA (reference sequence). This CDR3 has 11 residues.

The chain couples TRBV6-5 to TRBJ2-7, with 8 bases lining up with TRBD1. Germline CDR1 reads MNHEY; CDR2 reads SVGAGI. V shed 6 bases and J 6 bases; nucleotides not matched to a gene: 10. The CDR3 covers 14 residues. The DNA of the CDR3 is TGTGCCAGCAGAGGACAGGGCTTGTCCCCCGAGCAGTACTTC. Its translation is CASRGQGLSPEQYF.

On this clone itself: Distinct nucleotide sequences in the sample also encode this CDR3. The V and J genes are TRBV27 and TRBJ1-2; no clear D. Germline loops: CDR1 MNHEY, CDR2 SMNVEV (reference sequence). Trimming cost V 3 bases and J 2 bases, with 7 bases left between them. This CDR3 has 13 amino acids. The CDR3 sequence is CASSFRANYGYTF. Written as DNA, the CDR3 is TGTGCCAGCAGTTTTAGAGCAAACTATGGCTACACCTTC.

The J gene is TRBJ2-1, the V gene TRBV5-1; D gene uncertain. Germline CDR1 and CDR2: SGHRS and YFSETQ. The CDR3 spans 17 residues. V lost 4 bases to trimming and J lost 0 bases, with 17 bases between them. The CDR3 sequence: CASSPQNLDNSYNEQFF. CDR3 nucleotide sequence: TGCGCCAGCAGCCCCCAGAATCTCGACAACTCCTACAATGAGCAGTTCTTC.

V and J are TRBV6-5 and TRBJ2-7; 9 bases align to TRBD2. This CDR3 contains 14 residues. Looked up from germline, CDR1 is MNHEY and CDR2 is SVGAGI. V lost 6 bases and J lost 0; bases outside the gene matches: 3. The CDR3 protein is CASSRLAASYEQYF. The CDR3 DNA reads TGTGCCAGCAGCCGACTAGCGGCCTCCTACGAGCAGTACTTC.

About this clone: One base away lies a much larger clone, so this may be a sequencing read error. This specimen includes other DNA sequences encoding the same CDR3. The rearrangement uses TRBV9 and TRBJ1-1; 7 bases are shared with TRBD1. Trimming cost V 4 bases and J 1 base; bases outside gene matches: 4. Germline V gene sequence: CDR1 SGDLS, CDR2 YYNGEE. There are 14 residues in the CDR3. In DNA, the CDR3 is TGTGCCAGCAGCCCAACAGGGGCGAACACTGAAGCTTTCTTT. Protein product: CASSPTGANTEAFF.

The V gene is TRBV27, the J gene TRBJ2-1; 9 bases align to TRBD2. V lost 1 base, J lost 4 bases, and 2 bases stayed unmatched. The CDR3 sequence is 15 residues long. In germline, CDR1 is MNHEY, CDR2 SMNVEV (reference sequence). CDR3 sequence (DNA): TGTGCCAGCAGTTTATTTAGCGGGGGTTACAATGAGCAGTTCTTC. Protein product: CASSLFSGGYNEQFF.

In regard to this clone: The sample contains more than one DNA sequence encoding this CDR3. The genes are TRBV2 and TRBJ2-7, with 10 bases fitting TRBD1. The CDR3 has 13 amino acids. Germline V CDR1 and CDR2: SNHLY, FYNNEI. V shed 8 bases, J shed 4 bases, and the junction held 5 bases outside the gene matches. CDR3 sequence: CASSGDRGYEQYF. CDR3 coding DNA: TGTGCCAGCTCCGGGGACAGGGGTTACGAGCAGTACTTC.

The chain has TRBV5-8 and TRBJ1-3, with D maybe TRBD1 (5 bases). CDR1 and CDR2 (germline): SGHTS, YDEGEE. Trimming left V 3 bases short and J 7 bases short, with 8 bases between. The CDR3 runs 12 residues. The CDR3 reads CASSYRLNTIYF. The CDR3 nucleotides read TGTGCCAGCAGCTACAGGTTGAACACCATATATTTT.

The rearrangement joins TRBV30 to TRBJ2-5, with D unclear. Trimming cost V 0 bases and J 5 bases, with 10 bases left between them. The CDR3 length is 13 residues. CDR1 is GTSNPN and CDR2 is SVGIG in the germline V gene (reference sequence). CDR3 protein: CAWSVLVGETQYF. The CDR3 region has the DNA TGTGCCTGGAGTGTATTGGTGGGGGAGACCCAGTACTTC.

As to this clone: Germline and junction disagree at one end, which may indicate a read error. The chain uses TRBV6-1 and TRBJ2-5, with 7 bases identical to TRBD1. The CDR3 is made up of 15 amino acids. Germline V CDR1 and CDR2: MNHNS, SASEGT. The CDR3: CASSEEGTEQETQYF. In DNA form, the CDR3 reads TGTGCCAGCAGCGAAGAAGGGACAGAACAAGAGACCCAGTACTTC.

The J gene is TRBJ1-1, the V gene TRBV19, with a tentative D call TRBD1 (6 bases). The CDR3 runs 15 residues. Looked up from germline, CDR1 is LNHDA and CDR2 is SQIVND (reference sequence). The V end was cut by 6 bases, the J end by 0 bases, with 14 bases between. CDR3 coding DNA: TGTGCCAGTAGAGAACGACAGGCCCTGAACACTGAAGCTTTCTTT. Protein product: CASRERQALNTEAFF.

The J gene is TRBJ1-2, the V gene TRBV10-3, with TRBD1 identical over 7 bases. With 6 bases clipped from V and 6 bases from J, the junction kept 7 bases outside the gene matches. The CDR3 is made up of 13 amino acids. Germline CDR1 reads ENHRY; CDR2 reads SYGVKD. CDR3 protein: CAISKTGRDGYTF. The CDR3 DNA is TGTGCCATCAGCAAGACAGGGAGAGATGGCTACACCTTC.

In this sample, this clone turned up once. CDR3 sequence reads: CASSRRREVGEQYF. The CDR3 nucleotides are TGCGCCAGCAGCCGGAGACGGGAGGTGGGCGAGCAGTACTTC. V and J are TRBV4-1 and TRBJ2-7, with TRBD2 identical over 7 bases. CDR1 is MGHRA, CDR2 YSYEKL, per germline. Unmatched junction bases numbered 9, after V lost 4 bases and J lost 6 bases. CDR3 length equals 14 residues.

This chain links TRBV5-1 with TRBJ2-7; D is tentatively TRBD1 or TRBD2 (5 bases each). V was clipped by 4 bases and J by 0 bases, with 11 bases between them. The CDR3 totals 14 residues. Germline values: CDR1 SGHRS, CDR2 YFSETQ. The CDR3: CASSRGPDSYEQYF. The CDR3 nucleotides are TGCGCCAGCAGCCGGGGACCGGACTCCTACGAGCAGTACTTC.

The rearrangement joins TRBV14 to TRBJ1-1, with D uncertain. Trimming removed 6 bases at V and 4 bases at J, with 9 bases between. The CDR3 length is 12 residues. CDR1 SGHDN and CDR2 FVKESK come from the germline V gene. CDR3 residues: CASSHWGTEAFF. The CDR3 DNA is TGTGCCAGCAGTCATTGGGGCACTGAAGCTTTCTTT.